The present T cell receptor beta chain was sequenced within a study of cytomegalovirus exposure and HLA in healthy donors. Study-wide findings and caveats: A classifier reportedly called cytomegalovirus status with high sensitivity and specificity.

The donors comprised healthy bone marrow donors. On this clone itself: The target antigen is unknown.

With 60 Vbeta and 13 Jbeta primers, the PCR was carried out. This table comes from immunoSEQ multiplex PCR, and its TCRdb copy is limited to in-frame clones, with some not included. This table holds some 120,000 clones, less than 80% found once. The CDR3 consists of 16 residues. Unmatched junction bases numbered 7, after V lost 0 bases and J lost 7 bases. Per germline, CDR1 SGHNT and CDR2 YYREEE (reference sequence). The TCR sequence derives from a woman under 40 in good health and CMV-seronegative. Sequencing was performed on PBMCs. This rearrangement joins TRBV5-4 to TRBJ2-1; 10 bases fit TRBD2. As DNA, the CDR3 is TGTGCCAGCAGCTTGGATGAGCGGGAGGGCCTTAATGAGCAGTTCTTC. Amino acid sequence: CASSLDEREGLNEQFF. The variable domain in full, with the rest retrieved from reference TRBV5-4 and TRBJ2-1, is ETGVTQSPTHLIKTRGQQVTLRCSSQSGHNTVSWYQQALGQGPQFIFQYYREEENGRGNFPPRFSGLQFPNYSSELNVNALELDDSALYLCASSLDEREGLNEQFFGPGTRLTVL.